The rows below give T cell receptor beta chains drawn from one sample of a study of Graves' ophthalmopathy and Graves' hyperthyroidism. TCRdb redid the calling of the multiplex PCR reads with MiXCR, one entry per CDR3 protein. This sample has some 390,000 distinct CDR3 sequences; around 18% occur once, and the top ten carry 1.5% to 2%. Specimen: peripheral blood. All receptors derive from a woman aged 18-29 years with Graves' ophthalmopathy. The CDR3 runs from the conserved cysteine through the conserved F or W. A D gene is named only where the DNA matches it firmly. Clone size is given for some rows only: seen once, a few or many times, or a class if the clone is expanded.

cdr3_aa: CASSLPPGGVTEQYF
cdr3_nt: TGTGCCAGCAGTCTCCCTCCAGGGGGCGTGACGGAGCAGTACTTC
clone_size: many
j_call: TRBJ2-7
v_call: TRBV12-3/TRBV12-4
d_call: TRBD1

cdr3_aa: CATETGIQETQYF
cdr3_nt: TGTGCCACCGAGACAGGGATCCAAGAGACCCAGTACTTC
clone_size: many
j_call: TRBJ2-5
v_call: TRBV2
d_call: TRBD1

cdr3_aa: CAGGGNSPLHF
cdr3_nt: TGTGCCGGTGGGGGGAATTCACCCCTCCACTTT
clone_size: .
j_call: TRBJ1-6
v_call: TRBV6-1
d_call: .

cdr3_aa: CASSYINTIYF
cdr3_nt: TGTGCCAGCAGTTACATAAACACCATATATTTT
clone_size: many
j_call: TRBJ1-3
v_call: TRBV6-5
d_call: .

cdr3_aa: CASSLPGANTEAFF
cdr3_nt: TGTGCCAGCAGTTTACCGGGGGCGAACACTGAAGCTTTCTTT
clone_size: many
j_call: TRBJ1-1
v_call: TRBV27
d_call: .

cdr3_aa: CAIRGYNSPLHF
cdr3_nt: TGTGCCATCAGGGGCTATAATTCACCCCTCCACTTT
clone_size: .
j_call: TRBJ1-6
v_call: TRBV10-3
d_call: .

cdr3_aa: CASSLFAQETQYF
cdr3_nt: TGTGCCAGCAGTTTATTTGCACAAGAGACCCAGTACTTC
clone_size: .
j_call: TRBJ2-5
v_call: TRBV27
d_call: .

cdr3_aa: CATSDRRGGLGQPQHF
cdr3_nt: TGTGCCACCAGTGATCGGAGAGGGGGTCTAGGTCAGCCCCAGCATTTT
clone_size: many
j_call: TRBJ1-5
v_call: TRBV24-1
d_call: .

cdr3_aa: CASSLNRGYYGYTF
cdr3_nt: TGTGCCAGCAGTTTGAACAGGGGTTACTATGGCTACACCTTC
clone_size: .
j_call: TRBJ1-2
v_call: TRBV27
d_call: TRBD1

cdr3_aa: CASSLVGGGGTGELFF
cdr3_nt: TGCGCCAGCAGCTTGGTAGGGGGAGGAGGCACCGGGGAGCTGTTTTTT
clone_size: many
j_call: TRBJ2-2
v_call: TRBV5-1
d_call: .

cdr3_aa: CASTQESYEQYF
cdr3_nt: TGTGCCAGCACCCAAGAATCCTACGAGCAGTACTTC
clone_size: many
j_call: TRBJ2-7
v_call: TRBV28
d_call: .

cdr3_aa: CASSYLGSNSEAFF
cdr3_nt: TGTGCCAGCAGTTACTTAGGGTCCAACTCTGAAGCTTTCTTT
clone_size: many
j_call: TRBJ1-1
v_call: TRBV6-5
d_call: .

cdr3_aa: CSVGGQGNEAFF
cdr3_nt: TGCAGCGTTGGGGGACAGGGGAATGAAGCTTTCTTT
clone_size: many
j_call: TRBJ1-1
v_call: TRBV29-1
d_call: TRBD1

cdr3_aa: CASSIGGADGYTF
cdr3_nt: TGTGCCAGCAGCATAGGGGGCGCGGATGGCTACACCTTC
clone_size: .
j_call: TRBJ1-2
v_call: TRBV12-3/TRBV12-4
d_call: TRBD1

cdr3_aa: CASRGKNQPQHF
cdr3_nt: TGTGCCAGTAGAGGGAAAAATCAGCCCCAGCATTTT
clone_size: many
j_call: TRBJ1-5
v_call: TRBV19
d_call: .

cdr3_aa: CATSRDRASGFKGELFF
cdr3_nt: TGTGCCACCAGCAGAGATAGGGCTAGCGGCTTTAAGGGGGAGCTGTTTTTT
clone_size: many
j_call: TRBJ2-2
v_call: TRBV15
d_call: TRBD2

cdr3_aa: CATSDWPGPSTDTQYF
cdr3_nt: TGTGCCACCAGTGATTGGCCAGGGCCGAGCACAGATACGCAGTATTTT
clone_size: many
j_call: TRBJ2-3
v_call: TRBV24-1
d_call: .

cdr3_aa: CASQGQRDEQYF
cdr3_nt: TGTGCCAGCCAGGGACAGAGGGACGAGCAGTACTTC
clone_size: many
j_call: TRBJ2-7
v_call: TRBV7-9
d_call: TRBD1

cdr3_aa: CASSIGGNVLTF
cdr3_nt: TGTGCCAGCAGTATAGGAGGAAACGTCCTGACTTTC
clone_size: many
j_call: TRBJ2-6
v_call: TRBV27
d_call: .

cdr3_aa: CASRPILGPLGTEAFF
cdr3_nt: TGTGCCAGCAGGCCCATCCTCGGACCATTAGGCACTGAAGCTTTCTTT
clone_size: few
j_call: TRBJ1-1
v_call: TRBV3-1
d_call: .

cdr3_aa: CASREDRGRETQYF
cdr3_nt: TGTGCCAGCAGAGAGGACAGGGGGCGAGAGACCCAGTACTTC
clone_size: .
j_call: TRBJ2-5
v_call: TRBV6-1
d_call: TRBD1

cdr3_aa: CASSGRPRTGELFF
cdr3_nt: TGTGCCAGCAGTGGTCGGCCAAGGACCGGGGAGCTGTTTTTT
clone_size: many
j_call: TRBJ2-2
v_call: TRBV2
d_call: .

cdr3_aa: CASSQKDTGELFF
cdr3_nt: TGTGCCAGCAGCCAAAAAGACACCGGGGAGCTGTTTTTT
clone_size: once
j_call: TRBJ2-2
v_call: TRBV6-2/TRBV6-3
d_call: .

cdr3_aa: CASSSYAFRGTYEQYF
cdr3_nt: TGTGCCAGCAGTAGCTACGCGTTCCGCGGAACCTACGAGCAGTACTTC
clone_size: many
j_call: TRBJ2-7
v_call: TRBV27
d_call: .

cdr3_aa: CATSGRTGGNQPQHF
cdr3_nt: TGTGCCACCAGCGGTCGGACAGGGGGGAATCAGCCCCAGCATTTT
clone_size: many
j_call: TRBJ1-5
v_call: TRBV15
d_call: TRBD1

cdr3_aa: CASSTNRNYGYTF
cdr3_nt: TGTGCCAGCAGTACAAACAGGAACTATGGCTACACCTTC
clone_size: .
j_call: TRBJ1-2
v_call: TRBV12-3/TRBV12-4
d_call: .

cdr3_aa: CASILPEGGNTAFF
cdr3_nt: TGTGCCAGCATTCTCCCCGAGGGCGGCAATACAGCTTTCTTT
clone_size: many
j_call: TRBJ1-1
v_call: TRBV2
d_call: .

cdr3_aa: CASSLGVSGGPDKNQPQHF
cdr3_nt: TGTGCCAGCAGCTTGGGGGTGTCCGGGGGGCCGGATAAGAATCAGCCCCAGCATTTT
clone_size: many
j_call: TRBJ1-5
v_call: TRBV11-1
d_call: .

cdr3_aa: CASSPSRFRYEQYF
cdr3_nt: TGTGCCAGCAGTCCCTCGAGGTTCAGGTACGAGCAGTACTTC
clone_size: many
j_call: TRBJ2-7
v_call: TRBV6-5
d_call: .

cdr3_aa: CASSLAGVNYGYTF
cdr3_nt: TGTGCCAGCAGTTTGGCAGGGGTAAACTATGGCTACACCTTC
clone_size: many
j_call: TRBJ1-2
v_call: TRBV12-3/TRBV12-4
d_call: .

cdr3_aa: CASSSGQGAGQPQHF
cdr3_nt: TGTGCCAGCAGTTCGGGACAGGGGGCTGGTCAGCCCCAGCATTTT
clone_size: many
j_call: TRBJ1-5
v_call: TRBV6-5
d_call: TRBD1

cdr3_aa: CASSPRDKETQYF
cdr3_nt: TGTGCCAGCTCACCTCGGGACAAAGAGACCCAGTACTTC
clone_size: many
j_call: TRBJ2-5
v_call: TRBV18
d_call: .

cdr3_aa: CASREGGPVAGYTF
cdr3_nt: TGTGCCAGCAGGGAGGGGGGGCCCGTGGCGGGCTACACCTTC
clone_size: .
j_call: TRBJ1-2
v_call: TRBV12-3/TRBV12-4
d_call: .

cdr3_aa: CASSLSPTGSDSPLHF
cdr3_nt: TGTGCCAGCAGTTTATCCCCTACAGGGAGTGATTCACCCCTCCACTTT
clone_size: many
j_call: TRBJ1-6
v_call: TRBV6-5
d_call: .

cdr3_aa: CAISELGQGYTEAFF
cdr3_nt: TGTGCCATCAGTGAATTGGGGCAGGGATATACTGAAGCTTTCTTT
clone_size: many
j_call: TRBJ1-1
v_call: TRBV10-3
d_call: .

cdr3_aa: CASSLGSEGFGAFF
cdr3_nt: TGTGCCAGCAGCTTAGGGTCAGAAGGGTTCGGAGCTTTCTTT
clone_size: many
j_call: TRBJ1-1
v_call: TRBV7-2
d_call: .

cdr3_aa: CATSDGQAGNTEAFF
cdr3_nt: TGTGCCACCAGTGATGGACAGGCCGGGAACACTGAAGCTTTCTTT
clone_size: .
j_call: TRBJ1-1
v_call: TRBV24-1
d_call: TRBD1

cdr3_aa: CASSSDAGRVAFF
cdr3_nt: TGTGCCAGCAGTTCCGACGCCGGGCGGGTAGCTTTCTTT
clone_size: many
j_call: TRBJ1-1
v_call: TRBV27
d_call: .

cdr3_aa: CASSFGLAGVYYEQYF
cdr3_nt: TGTGCCAGCAGTTTTGGACTAGCGGGAGTATATTACGAGCAGTACTTC
clone_size: many
j_call: TRBJ2-7
v_call: TRBV27
d_call: TRBD2

cdr3_aa: CASSYKGATEAFF
cdr3_nt: TGTGCCAGCAGTTACAAGGGGGCCACTGAAGCTTTCTTT
clone_size: many
j_call: TRBJ1-1
v_call: TRBV6-5
d_call: TRBD1

cdr3_aa: CSVQGGAYQETQYF
cdr3_nt: TGCAGCGTCCAGGGGGGAGCGTACCAAGAGACCCAGTACTTC
clone_size: many
j_call: TRBJ2-5
v_call: TRBV29-1
d_call: .

cdr3_aa: CASSLGGESIYGYTF
cdr3_nt: TGTGCCAGCTCTCTCGGAGGGGAATCAATCTATGGCTACACCTTC
clone_size: many
j_call: TRBJ1-2
v_call: TRBV18
d_call: .

cdr3_aa: CASLTTGARNTEAFF
cdr3_nt: TGTGCCAGCCTCACGACAGGGGCTCGGAACACTGAAGCTTTCTTT
clone_size: many
j_call: TRBJ1-1
v_call: TRBV6-2/TRBV6-3
d_call: TRBD1

cdr3_aa: CASGGRTANLEAFF
cdr3_nt: TGTGCCAGCGGAGGGCGGACAGCCAACCTTGAAGCTTTCTTT
clone_size: many
j_call: TRBJ1-1
v_call: TRBV5-4
d_call: .

cdr3_aa: CASSSGTAYQETQYF
cdr3_nt: TGTGCCAGCAGCTCCGGGACGGCGTACCAAGAGACCCAGTACTTC
clone_size: many
j_call: TRBJ2-5
v_call: TRBV11-2
d_call: .

cdr3_aa: CASSQDPGGNQPQHF
cdr3_nt: TGCGCCAGCAGCCAAGATCCAGGCGGCAATCAGCCCCAGCATTTT
clone_size: many
j_call: TRBJ1-5
v_call: TRBV4-1
d_call: .

cdr3_aa: CASSFPPDSRAFF
cdr3_nt: TGTGCCAGCAGTTTCCCCCCGGACAGCCGAGCTTTCTTT
clone_size: many
j_call: TRBJ1-1
v_call: TRBV7-2
d_call: .

cdr3_aa: CAISGRTGVNTEAFF
cdr3_nt: TGTGCCATCAGTGGCCGGACAGGGGTGAACACTGAAGCTTTCTTT
clone_size: many
j_call: TRBJ1-1
v_call: TRBV10-3
d_call: TRBD1

cdr3_aa: CASSLPGQGSIHEQYF
cdr3_nt: TGTGCCAGCAGTTTACCCGGACAGGGGTCAATCCACGAGCAGTACTTC
clone_size: many
j_call: TRBJ2-7
v_call: TRBV28
d_call: TRBD1

cdr3_aa: CASSQDVGANTEAFF
cdr3_nt: TGTGCCAGCAGCCAAGATGTAGGAGCCAACACTGAAGCTTTCTTT
clone_size: many
j_call: TRBJ1-1
v_call: TRBV3-1
d_call: .

cdr3_aa: CASSTGGDRPNSPLHF
cdr3_nt: TGTGCCAGCAGTACGGGTGGGGACAGGCCTAATTCACCCCTCCACTTT
clone_size: many
j_call: TRBJ1-6
v_call: TRBV11-2
d_call: TRBD1